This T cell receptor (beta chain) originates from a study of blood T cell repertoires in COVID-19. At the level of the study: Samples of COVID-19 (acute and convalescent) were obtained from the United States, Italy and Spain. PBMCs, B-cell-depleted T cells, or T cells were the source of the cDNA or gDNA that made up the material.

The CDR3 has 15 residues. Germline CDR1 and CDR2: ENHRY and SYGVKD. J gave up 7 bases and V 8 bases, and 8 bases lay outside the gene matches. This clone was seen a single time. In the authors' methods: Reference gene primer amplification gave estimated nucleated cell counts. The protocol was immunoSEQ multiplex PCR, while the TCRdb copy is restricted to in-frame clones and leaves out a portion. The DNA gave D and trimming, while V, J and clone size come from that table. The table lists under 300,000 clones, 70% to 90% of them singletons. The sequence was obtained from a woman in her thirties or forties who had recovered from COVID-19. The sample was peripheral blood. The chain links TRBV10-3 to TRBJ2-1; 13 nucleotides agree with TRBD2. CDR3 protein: CAIHDPGLAGNEQFF. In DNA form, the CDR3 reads TGTGCCATCCACGACCCGGGACTAGCGGGAAATGAGCAGTTCTTC.